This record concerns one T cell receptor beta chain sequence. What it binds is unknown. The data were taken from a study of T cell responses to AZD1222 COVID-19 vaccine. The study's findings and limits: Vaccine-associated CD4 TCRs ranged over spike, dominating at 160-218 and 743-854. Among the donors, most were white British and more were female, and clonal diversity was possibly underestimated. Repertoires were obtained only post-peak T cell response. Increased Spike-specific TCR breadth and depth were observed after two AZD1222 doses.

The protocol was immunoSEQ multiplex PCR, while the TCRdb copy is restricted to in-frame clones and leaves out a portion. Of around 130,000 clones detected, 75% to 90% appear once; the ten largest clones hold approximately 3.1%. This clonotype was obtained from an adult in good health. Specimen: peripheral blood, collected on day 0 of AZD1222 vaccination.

The DNA of the CDR3 is TGTGCCAGCAGTTCCTTAGCGGGAGGGCCGACCCACGAGCAGTACTTC. This gives the protein CASSSLAGGPTHEQYF. The V call is TRBV6-2 or TRBV6-3, the J call TRBJ2-7, with 11 bases lining up with TRBD2. V lost 4 bases to trimming and J lost 5 bases; unmatched junction nucleotides: 10. Germline CDR1 reads MNHEY; CDR2 reads SVGEGT. This CDR3 contains 16 residues.